Included here is one TCR beta chain sequence, with context. The antigen is undetermined. The TRB cDNA libraries were prepared by 5' RACE with UMI labels. TCRdb re-analyzed the 5' RACE reads; it lists each CDR3 protein once, without DNA. This sample's table has about 58,000 distinct CDR3 sequences. The record originates from a study of CXCR3-negative and CXCR3-positive naive CD8 T cells. The germline V gene has CDR1 MNHEY and CDR2 SVGEGT. The CDR3 length is 16 residues. Findings and caveats of the study: With CXCR3 expression partially decreased after cryopreservation, most assays relied on fresh PBMCs.

The clonotype originates from a human donor in good health. Some clones in this sample may be carry-over from other donors' samples. The chain joins TRBV6-2 or TRBV6-3 to TRBJ2-1; TCRdb outputs TRBD2, but without DNA this stays unchecked. The material sequenced was naive CXCR3- CD8+ T cells from blood. The subset denotes: CD45RO-CCR7+CD27+CD95- naive CD8+ T cells lacking CXCR3 (TNR3-). The CDR3: CASSYTTVTAYNEQFF.